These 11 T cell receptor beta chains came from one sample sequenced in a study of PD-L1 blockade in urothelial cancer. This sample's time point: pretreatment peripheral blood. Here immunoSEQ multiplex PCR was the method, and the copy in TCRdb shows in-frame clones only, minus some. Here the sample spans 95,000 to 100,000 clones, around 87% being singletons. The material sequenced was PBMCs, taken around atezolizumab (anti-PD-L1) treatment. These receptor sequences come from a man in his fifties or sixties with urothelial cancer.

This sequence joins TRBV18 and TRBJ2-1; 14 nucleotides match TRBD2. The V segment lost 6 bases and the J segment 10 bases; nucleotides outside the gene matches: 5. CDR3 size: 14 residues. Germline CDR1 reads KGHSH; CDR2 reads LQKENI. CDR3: CASSTSGGAVEQFF. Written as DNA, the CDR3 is TGTGCCAGCTCGACTAGCGGGGGGGCTGTCGAGCAGTTCTTC.

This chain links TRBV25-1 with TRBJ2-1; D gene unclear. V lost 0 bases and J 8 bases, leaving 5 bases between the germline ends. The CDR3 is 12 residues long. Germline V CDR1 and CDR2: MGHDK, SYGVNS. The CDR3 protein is CASSEYIYEQFF. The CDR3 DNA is TGTGCCAGCAGTGAATATATATATGAGCAGTTCTTC.

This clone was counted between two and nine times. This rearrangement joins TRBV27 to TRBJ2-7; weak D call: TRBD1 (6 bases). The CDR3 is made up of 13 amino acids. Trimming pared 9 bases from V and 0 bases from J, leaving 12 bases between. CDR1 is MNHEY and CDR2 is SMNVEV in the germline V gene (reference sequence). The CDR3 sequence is CASRTASSYEQYF. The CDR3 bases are TGTGCCAGTCGGACAGCAAGCTCCTACGAGCAGTACTTC.

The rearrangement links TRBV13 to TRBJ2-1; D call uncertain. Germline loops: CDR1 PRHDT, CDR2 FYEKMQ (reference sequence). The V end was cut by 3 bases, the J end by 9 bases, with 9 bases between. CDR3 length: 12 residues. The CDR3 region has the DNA TGTGCCAGCAGCTTCTCCCCCGGTGAGCAGTTCTTC. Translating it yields CASSFSPGEQFF.

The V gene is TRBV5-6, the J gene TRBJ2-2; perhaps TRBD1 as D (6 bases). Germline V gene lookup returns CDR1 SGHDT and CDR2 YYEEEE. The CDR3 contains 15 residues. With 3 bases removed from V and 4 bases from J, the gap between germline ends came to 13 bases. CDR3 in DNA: TGTGCCAGCAGCTACCGACAGGATTTCACCGGGGAGCTGTTTTTT. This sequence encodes CASSYRQDFTGELFF.

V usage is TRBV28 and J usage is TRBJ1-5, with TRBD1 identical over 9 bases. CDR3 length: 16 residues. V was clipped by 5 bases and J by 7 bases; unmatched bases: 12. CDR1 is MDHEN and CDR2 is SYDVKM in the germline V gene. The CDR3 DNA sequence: TGTGCCAGCAGTGCGAGGACAGGGGTCCGTTACCAGCCCCAGCATTTT. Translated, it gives CASSARTGVRYQPQHF.

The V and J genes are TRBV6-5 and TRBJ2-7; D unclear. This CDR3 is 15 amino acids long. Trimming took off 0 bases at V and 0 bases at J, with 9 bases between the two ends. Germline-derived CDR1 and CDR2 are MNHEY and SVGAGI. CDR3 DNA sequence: TGTGCCAGCAGTTACTCCACTGATCTCTCCTACGAGCAGTACTTC. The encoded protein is CASSYSTDLSYEQYF.

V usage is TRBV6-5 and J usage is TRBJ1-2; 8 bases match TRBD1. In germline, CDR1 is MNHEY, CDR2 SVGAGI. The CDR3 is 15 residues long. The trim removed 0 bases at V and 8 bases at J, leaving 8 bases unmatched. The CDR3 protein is CASSYSDRGQGGYTF. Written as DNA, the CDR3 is TGTGCCAGCAGTTACTCAGACAGGGGTCAAGGAGGCTACACCTTC.

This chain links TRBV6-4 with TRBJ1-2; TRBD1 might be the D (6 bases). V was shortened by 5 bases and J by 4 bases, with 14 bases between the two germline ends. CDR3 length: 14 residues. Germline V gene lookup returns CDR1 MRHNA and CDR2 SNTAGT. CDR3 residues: CASSPGGGTYGYTF. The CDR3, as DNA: TGTGCCAGCAGTCCGGGAGGGGGGACCTATGGCTACACCTTC.

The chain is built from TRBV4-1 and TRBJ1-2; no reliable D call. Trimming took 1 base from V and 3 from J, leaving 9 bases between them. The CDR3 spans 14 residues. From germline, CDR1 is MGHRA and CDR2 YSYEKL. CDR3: CASSQAPEYYGYTF. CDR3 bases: TGCGCCAGCAGCCAAGCCCCCGAGTACTATGGCTACACCTTC.

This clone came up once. The CDR3 nucleotides read TGTGCCAGCAGTTTTGTCTATCAGGGGGCCCAGTACGAGCAGTACTTC. This translates into CASSFVYQGAQYEQYF. V usage is TRBV6-5 and J usage is TRBJ2-7; 8 bases align to TRBD1. The CDR3 has 16 residues. V lost 4 bases and J lost 4; bases outside the gene matches: 12. Germline CDR1 reads MNHEY; CDR2 reads SVGAGI.